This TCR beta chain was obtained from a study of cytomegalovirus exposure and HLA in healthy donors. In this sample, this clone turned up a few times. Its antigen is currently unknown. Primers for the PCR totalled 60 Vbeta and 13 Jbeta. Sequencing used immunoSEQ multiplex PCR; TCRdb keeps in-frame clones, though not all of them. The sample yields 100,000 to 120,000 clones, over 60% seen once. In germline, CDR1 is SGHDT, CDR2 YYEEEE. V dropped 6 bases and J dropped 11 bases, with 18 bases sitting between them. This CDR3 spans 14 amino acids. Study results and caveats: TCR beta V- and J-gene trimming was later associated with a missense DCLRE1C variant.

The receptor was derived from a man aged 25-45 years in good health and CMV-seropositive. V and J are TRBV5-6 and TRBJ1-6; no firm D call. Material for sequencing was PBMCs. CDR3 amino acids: CASMAGSLGTPLHF. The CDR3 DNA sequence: TGTGCCAGCATGGCAGGAAGCCTCGGGACACCCCTCCACTTT.